This TCR beta chain was captured by sequencing in a study of T-cell reconstitution after alpha-beta-depleted transplantation in children. General observations from the study: Alpha-beta T cells present about two months after transplant were reported to originate from several hundred expanded graft clones.

Unique molecular identifiers were incorporated into the prepared TCRbeta library. TCRdb fed the PCR reads into MiXCR, producing one record per CDR3 protein. The table records some 200,000 distinct CDR3 sequences, roughly 9.1% of them present only once. The CDR3 is 16 amino acids. CDR1 SGHRS and CDR2 YFSETQ come from the germline V gene. V shed 3 bases and J shed 3 bases, with 17 bases lying between them. The table lists this clonotype with a few counts. The antigen is not known. The material was PBMCs, mostly from graft donor cells, obtained 360 days after TCRalphabeta/CD19-depleted stem cell transplant. The sequence was collected from a male patient aged 2 to 9 who had a stem cell transplant for acute myeloid leukemia, so the T cells may come from the graft donor. The rearrangement joins TRBV5-1 to TRBJ2-3; D possibly uses TRBD1 or TRBD2 (5 bases each). In nucleotides, the CDR3 is TGCGCCAGCAGCTCGGACAACGGGGCCAAGACAGATACGCAGTATTTT. Translated, it gives CASSSDNGAKTDTQYF.